The entry below describes one T cell receptor (beta chain). These data originate in a study of shared clonotypes between healthy human individuals. Method: immunoSEQ multiplex PCR; TCRdb's copy keeps in-frame clones and lacks some. This repertoire shows fewer than 1.6 million clones, about 98.5% found once; its top ten account for around 0.38%. Material for sequencing was naive CD4+ T cells sorted from blood. As for subset: CD45RA+ positively selected. The receptor's source is a man aged 30 to 45 in good health.

The CDR3 DNA reads as TGTGCCAGAGGTCTAGGCACTGAAGCTTTCTTT. This translates into CARGLGTEAFF. This chain links TRBV30 with TRBJ1-1; D not resolved. Germline V gives CDR1 GTSNPN, CDR2 SVGIG (reference sequence). CDR3 length: 11 residues. The V end lost 8 bases, the J end lost 4 bases, and 11 bases lay between the germline ends.